The 22 T cell receptor beta chains below were found in one sample sequenced in a study of blood T cell repertoires in COVID-19 (dated by TCRdb to about 2020). The library was produced with the immunoSEQ multiplex PCR assay. TCRdb limited this immuneACCESS table to in-frame rearrangements with V and J called. A share of clones is missing; checked studies link under half to unresolved V genes, and the rest is unexplained. In all, the sample holds 250,000 to 300,000 clones, and 70% to 90% of those were seen once. The ten most abundant clones make up approximately 12% of the sample. The sample comprised peripheral blood. The receptor set was obtained from a woman aged 25 to 45 with COVID-19, enrolled during active disease.

The chain has TRBV5-1 and TRBJ1-1; unclear D gene. Trimming took off 4 bases at V and 3 bases at J, with 10 bases between the two ends. Germline CDR1 reads SGHRS; CDR2 reads YFSETQ. The CDR3 totals 13 residues. The CDR3 spells CASSHDGYTEAFF. The CDR3 nucleotides are TGCGCCAGCAGCCATGACGGGTACACTGAAGCTTTCTTT.

This chain connects TRBV10-3 to TRBJ2-7; maybe TRBD1 (5 bases). The germline CDR1 and CDR2 sequences are ENHRY and SYGVKD. V was trimmed by 2 bases and J by 5 bases, leaving 10 bases between them. The CDR3 sequence is 13 residues long. The CDR3 sequence: CAISETLGHEQYF. DNA for the CDR3: TGTGCCATCAGTGAGACATTGGGGCACGAGCAGTACTTC.

The rearrangement joins TRBV4-1 to TRBJ1-1; TRBD1 matches 9 bases. Germline V gene data show CDR1 as MGHRA and CDR2 as YSYEKL. Trimming took 4 bases from V and 5 from J; bases not matched to a gene: 8. CDR3 size: 15 residues. DNA for the CDR3: TGCGCCAGCAGCCTCGTCGGACAGGGGAAAACTGAAGCTTTCTTT. This encodes CASSLVGQGKTEAFF.

In this sample, this clone turned up many times. This rearrangement joins TRBV11-2 to TRBJ2-3; no clear D gene. Per the germline V gene, CDR1 is SGHAT and CDR2 is FQNNGV. The CDR3 extends over 15 amino acids. The V end was cut by 2 bases, the J end by 0 bases, with 9 bases between. CDR3 DNA: TGTGCCAGCAGCTTATCACAGAGTAGCACAGATACGCAGTATTTT. It yields the protein CASSLSQSSTDTQYF.

The chain links TRBV28 to TRBJ2-1; 9 bases line up with TRBD1. J was trimmed by 3 bases and V by 1 base; bases with no gene match: 1. CDR1 is MDHEN, CDR2 SYDVKM, per germline. The CDR3 contains 15 residues. The CDR3: CASSLSGQGYNEQFF. The CDR3 coding sequence is TGTGCCAGCAGTTTATCGGGACAGGGCTACAATGAGCAGTTCTTC. The entire variable domain, with the rest obtained from reference TRBV28 and TRBJ2-1, is as follows: DVKVTQSSRYLVKRTGEKVFLECVQDMDHENMFWYRQDPGLGLRLIYFSYDVKMKEKGDIPEGYSVSREKKERFSLILESASTNQTSMYLCASSLSGQGYNEQFFGPGTRLTVL.

A few counts support this clone. This chain joins TRBV10-1 and TRBJ1-1; the match to TRBD1 covers 8 bases. V gave up 6 bases and J gave up 4 bases; unmatched junction bases: 1. CDR1 is WNHNN and CDR2 is SYGVQD in the germline V gene (reference sequence). The CDR3 covers 12 residues. As DNA, the CDR3 is TGCGCCAGCAGCGACAGGGGCACTGAAGCTTTCTTT. It yields the protein CASSDRGTEAFF.

J is TRBJ2-3 and V is TRBV5-4; 8 bases are a match to TRBD2. The germline V gene encodes CDR1 SGHNT and CDR2 YYREEE (reference sequence). V lost 2 bases and J lost 0; bases outside the gene matches: 5. The length of the CDR3 is 16 residues. CDR3 loop: CASSFKRGGSTDTQYF. CDR3 nucleotides: TGTGCCAGCAGCTTCAAACGGGGGGGCAGCACAGATACGCAGTATTTT.

This chain's CDR3 is CASSSGTYEQYF. In nucleotides, the CDR3 is TGTGCCAGCAGCTCAGGTACCTACGAGCAGTACTTC. The chain joins TRBV9 to TRBJ2-7, with no clear D. The V gene's germline CDR1 is SGDLS and CDR2 YYNGEE. The CDR3 totals 12 residues. Trimming shortened V by 4 bases and J by 2 bases, and 7 bases separated the two germline ends.

This chain connects TRBV19 to TRBJ2-7; 10 nucleotides align to TRBD1. The germline gives CDR1 LNHDA, CDR2 SQIVND (reference sequence). The CDR3 sequence is 15 residues long. The V segment lost 7 bases and the J segment 3 bases; nucleotides outside the gene matches: 9. The CDR3 DNA reads as TGTGCCAGTAACCGGGACAGGGGACAAAGCTACGAGCAGTACTTC. Its translation is CASNRDRGQSYEQYF. The variable domain in full, completed from reference TRBV19 and TRBJ2-7, reads DGGITQSPKYLFRKEGQNVTLSCEQNLNHDAMYWYRQDPGQGLRLIYYSQIVNDFQKGDIAEGYSVSREKKESFPLTVTSAQKNPTAFYLCASNRDRGQSYEQYFGPGTRLTVT.

V and J are TRBV19 and TRBJ2-1, with 11 bases aligning to TRBD2. J gave up 4 bases and V 8 bases, and 7 bases lay outside the gene matches. The CDR3 contains 15 residues. Looked up from germline, CDR1 is LNHDA and CDR2 is SQIVND (reference sequence). The CDR3 DNA sequence: TGTGCCAGTCTCAAAACTAGCGGGGGTTACAATGAGCAGTTCTTC. This codes for CASLKTSGGYNEQFF.

In its sample, this clone was seen a few times. The chain uses TRBV5-4 and TRBJ1-6; D is possibly TRBD1 (5 bases). The germline V and J ends were trimmed by 0 bases and 5 bases, with 9 bases remaining between them. The CDR3 length is 15 residues. Looked up from germline, CDR1 is SGHNT and CDR2 is YYREEE (reference sequence). CDR3 amino acids: CASSLGAGNNSPLHF. The DNA of the CDR3 is TGTGCCAGCAGCTTGGGGGCAGGGAATAATTCACCCCTCCACTTT.

This sequence joins TRBV14 and TRBJ2-7; the match to TRBD2 covers 7 bases. Germline loops: CDR1 SGHDN, CDR2 FVKESK. J lost 7 bases, V lost 4 bases, and 13 bases had no gene match. The CDR3 contains 15 residues. In DNA, the CDR3 is TGTGCCAGCAGCCTAGGACTAGTCGGGCCGGGAGAGCAGTACTTC. Translation: CASSLGLVGPGEQYF.

The chain joins TRBV6-5 to TRBJ2-7; 9 bases match TRBD2. Germline CDR1 reads MNHEY; CDR2 reads SVGAGI. The CDR3 totals 15 residues. The ends lost 7 bases at V and 0 bases at J; junction bases unmatched: 7. CDR3 bases: TGTGCCAGCACCTCGGGAGCGGGGGGCTCCTACGAGCAGTACTTC. Protein: CASTSGAGGSYEQYF.

The chain employs TRBV30 and TRBJ1-1, with no clear D. V was pared by 0 bases and J by 1 base, with 6 bases between. The CDR3 has 13 residues. Germline V CDR1 and CDR2: GTSNPN, SVGIG (reference sequence). CDR3 bases: TGTGCCTGGAGTGTACAACCGAACACTGAAGCTTTCTTT. Protein product: CAWSVQPNTEAFF.

This chain connects TRBV10-1 to TRBJ2-7; 10 nucleotides line up with TRBD1. The V segment lost 6 bases and the J segment 10 bases; nucleotides outside the gene matches: 12. Germline V gene data show CDR1 as WNHNN and CDR2 as SYGVQD (reference sequence). The CDR3 is made up of 14 amino acids. CDR3 amino acids: CASSGTGDPPGQYF. The DNA for the CDR3 is TGCGCCAGCAGCGGGACAGGGGACCCCCCGGGACAGTACTTC.

In nucleotides, the CDR3 is TGTGCCAGCAGTCACAGGGGGCCGGGGAGCAATCAGCCCCAGCATTTT. It is translated as CASSHRGPGSNQPQHF. The rearrangement joins TRBV27 to TRBJ1-5; 9 nucleotides line up with TRBD1. J lost 1 base, V lost 5 bases, and 6 bases had no gene match. In germline, CDR1 is MNHEY, CDR2 SMNVEV (reference sequence). This CDR3 has 16 residues.

The J gene is TRBJ1-2, the V gene TRBV19; a weak D match, TRBD1 (5 bases). Germline CDR1 LNHDA, CDR2 SQIVND (reference sequence). The CDR3 runs to 16 residues. Trimming left V 0 bases short and J 0 bases short, with 11 bases between. The CDR3 spells CASSIDIQDSNYGYTF. CDR3 coding DNA: TGTGCCAGTAGTATAGATATACAGGATTCTAACTATGGCTACACCTTC.

The chain links TRBV6-1 to TRBJ1-1, with D possibly TRBD1 on 5 matching bases. Germline CDR1 is MNHNS and CDR2 is SASEGT. The CDR3 sequence is 13 residues long. Trimming took off 5 bases at V and 0 bases at J, with 7 bases between the two ends. CDR3 sequence (DNA): TGTGCCAGCAGTTCAGGGTTGAACACTGAAGCTTTCTTT. Protein product: CASSSGLNTEAFF.

This clone was seen just once. V gene TRBV10-2 combines with J gene TRBJ2-3; 7 nucleotides align to TRBD1. The CDR3 loop spans 17 amino acids. The J segment lost 4 bases and the V segment lost 7 bases, leaving 17 bases of the junction unmatched. CDR1 and CDR2 from the germline V gene are WSHSY and SAAADI. The CDR3 is CASIAGTERLGADTQYF. The CDR3, as DNA: TGCGCCAGCATCGCCGGGACAGAGCGTCTCGGCGCAGATACGCAGTATTTT.

V is TRBV6-5 and J is TRBJ2-1; the D gene is possibly TRBD2 (5 bases). V dropped 2 bases and J dropped 2 bases, with 10 bases sitting between them. Germline V lookup: CDR1 MNHEY, CDR2 SVGAGI. This CDR3 is built from 15 residues. CDR3 protein: CASSYDRGPYNEQFF. In DNA form, the CDR3 reads TGTGCCAGCAGTTACGACCGGGGTCCCTACAATGAGCAGTTCTTC.

V usage is TRBV6-5 and J usage is TRBJ2-5; TRBD1 matches at 7 bases. V was clipped by 6 bases and J by 1 base; unmatched bases: 5. Germline-derived CDR1 and CDR2 are MNHEY and SVGAGI. This CDR3 spans 14 amino acids. In DNA, the CDR3 is TGTGCCAGCAGACTCGACAGGGCCCAAGAGACCCAGTACTTC. This gives the protein CASRLDRAQETQYF.

This chain uses TRBV19 with TRBJ2-1, with a tentative D call TRBD1 (6 bases). There are 13 residues in the CDR3. With 9 bases removed from V and 0 bases from J, the gap between germline ends came to 9 bases. CDR1 is LNHDA and CDR2 is SQIVND in the germline V gene (reference sequence). In DNA, the CDR3 is TGTGCCAGCGGACAGAGCTCCTACAATGAGCAGTTCTTC. Protein product: CASGQSSYNEQFF.